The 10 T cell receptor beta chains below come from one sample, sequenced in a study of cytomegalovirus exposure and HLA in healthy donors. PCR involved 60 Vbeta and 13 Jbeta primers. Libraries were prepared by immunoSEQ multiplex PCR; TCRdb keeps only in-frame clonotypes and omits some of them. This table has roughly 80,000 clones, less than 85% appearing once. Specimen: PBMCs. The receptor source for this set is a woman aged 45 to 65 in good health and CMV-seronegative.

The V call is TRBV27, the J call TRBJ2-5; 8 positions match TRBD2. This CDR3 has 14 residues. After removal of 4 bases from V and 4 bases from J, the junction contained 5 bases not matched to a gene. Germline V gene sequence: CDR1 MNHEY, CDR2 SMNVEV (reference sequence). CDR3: CASSSGLGRETQYF. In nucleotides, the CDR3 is TGTGCCAGCAGTTCGGGACTAGGTAGAGAGACCCAGTACTTC.

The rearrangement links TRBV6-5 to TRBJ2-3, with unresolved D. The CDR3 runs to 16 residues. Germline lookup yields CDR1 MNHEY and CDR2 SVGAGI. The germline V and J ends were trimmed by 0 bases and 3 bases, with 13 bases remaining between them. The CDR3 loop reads CASSYSSLEETDTQYF. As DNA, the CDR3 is TGTGCCAGCAGTTACTCATCGCTAGAGGAGACAGATACGCAGTATTTT.

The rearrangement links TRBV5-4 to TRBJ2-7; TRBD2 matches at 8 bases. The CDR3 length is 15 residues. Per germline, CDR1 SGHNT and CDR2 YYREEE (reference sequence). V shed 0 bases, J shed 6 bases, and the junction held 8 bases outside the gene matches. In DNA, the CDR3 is TGTGCCAGCAGCTTGGTTGCGGGAGGTCTTAGCGAGCAGTACTTC. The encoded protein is CASSLVAGGLSEQYF.

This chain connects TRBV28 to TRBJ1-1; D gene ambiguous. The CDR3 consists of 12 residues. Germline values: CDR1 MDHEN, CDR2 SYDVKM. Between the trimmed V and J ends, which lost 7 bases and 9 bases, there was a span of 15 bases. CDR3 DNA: TGTGCCAGCACCGGGAAGGGTCTGAAAGCTTTCTTT. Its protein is CASTGKGLKAFF.

CDR3 in amino acids: CASSVLANPYNEQFF. The CDR3 coding sequence is TGTGCCAGCAGCGTACTAGCGAATCCCTACAATGAGCAGTTCTTC. The chain recombines TRBV9 with TRBJ2-1; maybe TRBD2 (6 bases). The length of the CDR3 is 15 residues. Trimming stripped 1 base from V and 2 bases from J, with 10 bases between. Germline CDR1 and CDR2: SGDLS and YYNGEE.

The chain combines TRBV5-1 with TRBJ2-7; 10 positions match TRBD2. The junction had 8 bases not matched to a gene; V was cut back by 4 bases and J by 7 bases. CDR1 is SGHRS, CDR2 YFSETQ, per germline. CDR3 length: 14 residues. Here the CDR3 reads CASSLAGEGGEQYF. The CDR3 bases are TGCGCCAGCAGCCTAGCGGGAGAGGGGGGGGAGCAGTACTTC.

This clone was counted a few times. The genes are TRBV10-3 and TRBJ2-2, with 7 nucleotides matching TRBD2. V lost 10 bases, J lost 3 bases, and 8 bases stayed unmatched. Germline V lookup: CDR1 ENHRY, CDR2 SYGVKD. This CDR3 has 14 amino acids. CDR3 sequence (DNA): TGTGCCACCCTCATAACTAGCGACACCGGGGAGCTGTTTTTT. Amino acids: CATLITSDTGELFF.

The CDR3 region is CAIRKSGSNYEQYF. CDR3 nucleotides: TGTGCCATCAGAAAGAGCGGGAGCAACTACGAGCAGTACTTC. The chain employs TRBV10-3 and TRBJ2-7, with 8 bases identical to TRBD2. CDR1 is ENHRY and CDR2 is SYGVKD in the germline V gene. The ends lost 6 bases at V and 3 bases at J; junction bases unmatched: 7. There are 14 residues in the CDR3.

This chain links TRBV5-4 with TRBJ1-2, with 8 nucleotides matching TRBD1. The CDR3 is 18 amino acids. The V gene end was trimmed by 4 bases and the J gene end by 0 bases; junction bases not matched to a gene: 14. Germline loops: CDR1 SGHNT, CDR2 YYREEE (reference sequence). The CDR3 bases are TGTGCCAGCAGCAATTGGGAAGCGACAGGGGCGGCTAACTATGGCTACACCTTC. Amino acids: CASSNWEATGAANYGYTF.

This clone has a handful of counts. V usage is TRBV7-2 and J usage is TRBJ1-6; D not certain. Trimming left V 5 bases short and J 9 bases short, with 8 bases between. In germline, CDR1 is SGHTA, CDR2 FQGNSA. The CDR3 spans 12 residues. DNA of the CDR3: TGTGCCAGCAGCCCCCTTTCTTCACCCCTCCACTTT. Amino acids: CASSPLSSPLHF.